A single sample gave rise to the 10 T cell receptor beta chains below, sequenced in a study of T-cell memory formation after mild COVID-19. TCRdb fed the 5' RACE reads into MiXCR, producing one record per CDR3 protein. The sample gives about 470,000 distinct CDR3 sequences, 20% to 25% of which show up once; around 12% is in the top ten. Sequencing input: PBMCs or a T cell subset sorted from them (not recorded which). These receptors were obtained from an adult woman who had mild COVID-19 (a few samples of this study predate the infection). Cell type and time point are not known.

The sample holds a few counts of this clonotype. This chain uses TRBV6-6 with TRBJ2-1; 9 bases line up with TRBD1. The CDR3 loop spans 15 amino acids. Trimming removed 5 bases from V and 0 bases from J; junction bases left unmatched: 2. From germline, CDR1 is MNHNY and CDR2 SVGAGI (reference sequence). CDR3 loop: CASSGTGSSYNEQFF. The CDR3 DNA is TGTGCCAGCAGTGGGACAGGGAGCTCCTACAATGAGCAGTTCTTC.

This clonotype showed up just a few times. The chain combines TRBV3-1 with TRBJ2-1; D is perhaps TRBD1 or TRBD2 (6 bases each). Germline-derived CDR1 and CDR2 are LGHDT and YNNKEL (reference sequence). The V end was cut by 0 bases, the J end by 0 bases, with 9 bases between. This CDR3 has 16 residues. DNA for the CDR3: TGTGCCAGCAGCCAAGAGGGGGGCGTCTCCTACAATGAGCAGTTCTTC. Amino acids: CASSQEGGVSYNEQFF.

This clonotype was found a few times. The chain employs TRBV21-1 and TRBJ2-1; the DNA was not used to check the table's D call, TRBD1. TRBV21-1 is annotated as a pseudogene. The CDR3 totals 15 residues. The CDR3 nucleotides read TGTGCCGGGTTCCAGGGAGATTGGGGTAAGGGGGAGCAGTTCTTC. Amino acids: CAGFQGDWGKGEQFF.

This clonotype was found a few times. The rearrangement joins TRBV12-3 or TRBV12-4 to TRBJ1-1; no clear D. The CDR3 covers 14 residues. V shed 3 bases and J shed 11 bases, with 19 bases lying between them. The CDR3 nucleotides are TGTGCCAGCAGTTTTTCCGAGGCTAATACTGTCGCTTTCTTT. Encoded protein: CASSFSEANTVAFF.

The chain employs TRBV12-3 or TRBV12-4 and TRBJ1-2; D might be TRBD1 (5 bases). This CDR3 has 13 residues. Trimming left V 5 bases short and J 5 bases short, with 12 bases between. The CDR3: CASSVEGSYGYTF. The CDR3 nucleotides are TGTGCCAGCAGTGTGGAGGGGAGTTATGGCTACACCTTC.

The chain uses TRBV6-5 and TRBJ2-5; tentative D call: TRBD2 (5 bases). Germline loops: CDR1 MNHEY, CDR2 SVGAGI. Between the trimmed V and J ends, which lost 2 bases and 2 bases, there was a span of 12 bases. The CDR3 has 15 residues. CDR3 nucleotide sequence: TGTGCCAGCAGTTACAGGTTGGCGGGTCAAGAGACCCAGTACTTC. It is translated as CASSYRLAGQETQYF.

The V gene is TRBV20-1, the J gene TRBJ2-5; D may be TRBD1 (6 bases). This CDR3 region has 13 residues. The V end lost 4 bases, the J end lost 2 bases, and 11 bases lay between the germline ends. Germline values: CDR1 DFQATT, CDR2 SNEGSKA (reference sequence). The CDR3 here is CSAKQGAQETQYF. The CDR3 coding sequence is TGCAGTGCTAAACAGGGCGCTCAAGAGACCCAGTACTTC.

This clonotype was seen many times. The chain couples TRBV7-9 to TRBJ2-3; no reliable D call. This CDR3 spans 15 amino acids. Germline-derived CDR1 and CDR2 are SEHNR and FQNEAQ (reference sequence). V lost 4 bases and J lost 5, with 16 bases in between. The CDR3 DNA reads TGTGCCAGCAGCTCCCACCTATTGCTTCGAGATACGCAGTATTTT. This gives the protein CASSSHLLLRDTQYF.

The chain is built from TRBV9 and TRBJ2-3, with 9 bases aligning to TRBD2. V was pared by 1 base and J by 6 bases, with 9 bases of the junction left unmatched. The CDR3 is made up of 16 amino acids. CDR1 and CDR2 (germline): SGDLS, YYNGEE. CDR3 protein: CASSVFSGGPPDTQYF. CDR3 in DNA: TGTGCCAGCAGCGTATTCAGCGGGGGGCCACCGGATACGCAGTATTTT.

This clonotype has a handful of counts. The V and J genes are TRBV29-1 and TRBJ2-1; 7 nucleotides line up with TRBD2. The CDR3 loop spans 14 amino acids. The germline gives CDR1 SQVTM, CDR2 ANQGSEA. Germline trimming cut 2 bases from V and 4 bases from J; bases unmatched to any gene: 5. For the CDR3, the DNA is TGCAGCGTTGAATTAAGCGGGGCTTACAATGAGCAGTTCTTC. Protein product: CSVELSGAYNEQFF.